This T cell receptor (beta chain) was obtained from a study of cytomegalovirus exposure and HLA in healthy donors. V was clipped by 4 bases and J by 5 bases, with 22 bases between them. Germline lookup yields CDR1 MGHRA and CDR2 YSYEKL. This CDR3 has 17 amino acids. Study results and limitations: With later analysis, a missense DCLRE1C variant became linked to TCR beta V- and J-gene trimming. A highly shared variant cluster was judged a likely technical artifact.

The PCR contained 60 Vbeta and 13 Jbeta primers. The method was immunoSEQ multiplex PCR; TCRdb's version includes in-frame clones alone and lacks a portion of them. The table lists 95,000 to 150,000 clones, around 84% of them singletons. To note about this clone: Its antigen remains unknown.

V is TRBV4-1 and J is TRBJ2-3, with D possibly TRBD1 on 6 matching bases. The TCR sequence derives from a man between 18 and 29 years old in good health and CMV-seronegative. Sequenced sample: PBMCs. Written as DNA, the CDR3 is TGCGCCAGCAGCCGGGTAACATTGGGGGCGGAAAAAGATACGCAGTATTTT. It yields the protein CASSRVTLGAEKDTQYF.